The present TCR beta chain was sequenced within a study of T cells after posttransplantation cyclophosphamide. General study findings and limits: Recipient CMV seropositivity and CMV reactivation strongly tracked TRB clonality. TRB overlap between skin or GI tissue T cells and blood was limited. Donor CD8+ memory clones often dominated recipient blood repertoires at later times.

The germline V gene encodes CDR1 SQVTM and CDR2 ANQGSEA. The CDR3 runs 13 residues. V shed 6 bases and J shed 0 bases, with 9 bases lying between them. The method was immunoSEQ multiplex PCR; TCRdb's version includes in-frame clones alone and lacks a portion of them. The sample comprises 6,000 or so clones, approximately 80% of which are singletons, and less than 4% rests with the top ten. On this clone: Antigen unknown.

Cyclophosphamide on days +3 and +4 followed busulfan-fludarabine conditioning and a marrow graft. The receptor's source is a male patient between 50 and 60 years old who received an allogeneic stem cell transplant from a related donor and was CMV-positive. Some T cells may possibly be graft donor cells. The V gene is TRBV29-1, the J gene TRBJ1-3; no reliable D call. The material was CD4+ T cells sorted from blood, obtained about 350 days after allogeneic stem cell transplant with posttransplant cyclophosphamide. CDR3 nucleotides: TGCAGCGTCGCTAATTACTCTGGAAACACCATATATTTT. Its translation: CSVANYSGNTIYF.